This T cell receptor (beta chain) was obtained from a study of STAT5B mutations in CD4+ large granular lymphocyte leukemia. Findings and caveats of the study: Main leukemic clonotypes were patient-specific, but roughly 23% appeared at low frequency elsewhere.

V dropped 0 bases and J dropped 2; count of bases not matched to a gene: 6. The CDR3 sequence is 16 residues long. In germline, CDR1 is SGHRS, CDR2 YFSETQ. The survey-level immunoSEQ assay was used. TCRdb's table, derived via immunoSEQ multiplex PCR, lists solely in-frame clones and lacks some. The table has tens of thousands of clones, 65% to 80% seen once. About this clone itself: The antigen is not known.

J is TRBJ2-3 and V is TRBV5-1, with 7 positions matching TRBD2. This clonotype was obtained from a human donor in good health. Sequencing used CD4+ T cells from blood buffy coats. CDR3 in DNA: TGCGCCAGCAGCTTGGCTAGCGGAATCCTCACAGATACGCAGTATTTT. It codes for CASSLASGILTDTQYF.